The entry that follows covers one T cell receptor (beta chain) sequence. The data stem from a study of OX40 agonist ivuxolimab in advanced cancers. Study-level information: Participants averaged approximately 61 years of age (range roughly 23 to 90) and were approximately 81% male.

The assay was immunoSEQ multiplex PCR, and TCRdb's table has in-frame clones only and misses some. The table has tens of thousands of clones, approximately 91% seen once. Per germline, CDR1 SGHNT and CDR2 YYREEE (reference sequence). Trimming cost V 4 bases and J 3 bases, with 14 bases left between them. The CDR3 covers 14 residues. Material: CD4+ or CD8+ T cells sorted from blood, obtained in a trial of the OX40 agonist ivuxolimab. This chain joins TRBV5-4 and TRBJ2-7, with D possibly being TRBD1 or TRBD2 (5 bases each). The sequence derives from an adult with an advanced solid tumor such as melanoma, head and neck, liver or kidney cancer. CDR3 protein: CASSPTGTSYEQYF. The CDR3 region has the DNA TGTGCCAGCAGCCCCACCGGGACCAGCTACGAGCAGTACTTC.